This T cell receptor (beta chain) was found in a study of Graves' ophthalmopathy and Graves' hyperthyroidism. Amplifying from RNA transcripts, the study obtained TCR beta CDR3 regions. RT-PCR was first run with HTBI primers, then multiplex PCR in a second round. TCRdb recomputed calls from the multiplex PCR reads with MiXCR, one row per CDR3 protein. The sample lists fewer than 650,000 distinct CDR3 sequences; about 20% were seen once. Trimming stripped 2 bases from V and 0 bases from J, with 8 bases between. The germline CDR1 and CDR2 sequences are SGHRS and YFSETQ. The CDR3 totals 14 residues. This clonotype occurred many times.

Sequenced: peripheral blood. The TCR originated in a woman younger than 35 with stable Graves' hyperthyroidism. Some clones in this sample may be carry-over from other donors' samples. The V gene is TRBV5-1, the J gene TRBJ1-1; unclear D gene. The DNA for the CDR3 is TGCGCCAGCAGCTTATTGACACTGAACACTGAAGCTTTCTTT. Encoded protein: CASSLLTLNTEAFF.